The 11 T cell receptor beta chains given below trace back to one sample, sequenced in a study of T-cell memory formation after mild COVID-19. Each CDR3 protein gets one entry after TCRdb re-called the 5' RACE reads with MiXCR. The table records 350,000 to 450,000 distinct CDR3 sequences, around 27% of them present only once. The sample consisted of PBMCs or a T cell subset sorted from them (not recorded which). Every receptor here comes from an adult woman who had mild COVID-19 (a few samples of this study predate the infection). Cell type and time point are not known.

This clonotype occurred a few times. The chain is built from TRBV29-1 and TRBJ2-1; tentatively, D is TRBD1 (6 bases). With 3 bases removed from V and 12 bases from J, the gap between germline ends came to 24 bases. This CDR3 spans 15 amino acids. CDR1 and CDR2 (germline): SQVTM, ANQGSEA. CDR3 sequence (DNA): TGCAGCGTTGATCATAGGGGGAAGCCCAATGAGTGGCAGTTCTTC. This codes for CSVDHRGKPNEWQFF.

This chain links TRBV4-3 with TRBJ2-3; the match to TRBD2 covers 12 bases. V gave up 0 bases and J gave up 2 bases; unmatched junction bases: 9. This CDR3 region has 19 residues. Germline loops: CDR1 LGHNA, CDR2 YSLEER. CDR3 bases: TGCGCCAGCAGCCAAGAATCCCCTAGCGGGAGGGCCCACACAGATACGCAGTATTTT. Residues: CASSQESPSGRAHTDTQYF.

The J gene is TRBJ2-7, the V gene TRBV7-9; a possible D gene is TRBD1 (6 bases). V lost 7 bases and J lost 5, with 12 bases in between. The CDR3 has 12 amino acids. Germline assignment: CDR1 SEHNR and CDR2 FQNEAQ (reference sequence). CDR3 coding DNA: TGTGCCAGCACGCCAGGGGAAGACGAGCAGTACTTC. This gives the protein CASTPGEDEQYF.

Only a few counts were recorded for this clonotype. This chain links TRBV4-1 with TRBJ2-7, with TRBD1 matching 7 bases. The CDR3 contains 15 residues. In germline, CDR1 is MGHRA, CDR2 YSYEKL. V lost 0 bases to trimming and J lost 9 bases; unmatched junction nucleotides: 11. In DNA form, the CDR3 reads TGCGCCAGCAGCCAAGATACACGTGGCAGGGGGATGCAGTACTTC. It is translated as CASSQDTRGRGMQYF.

This clonotype showed up just once. The CDR3 is CASSQPRTVYSNQPQHF. The CDR3 DNA reads TGCGCCAGCAGCCAACCCCGGACAGTTTATAGCAATCAGCCCCAGCATTTT. The chain joins TRBV4-1 to TRBJ1-5, with D possibly TRBD1 on 6 matching bases. The germline V and J ends were trimmed by 2 bases and 0 bases, with 14 bases remaining between them. Germline CDR1 is MGHRA and CDR2 is YSYEKL. The CDR3 is made up of 17 amino acids.

The chain employs TRBV5-1 and TRBJ2-4; perhaps D is TRBD1 or TRBD2 (5 bases each). Germline CDR1 SGHRS, CDR2 YFSETQ. This CDR3 has 13 residues. V was shortened by 4 bases and J by 5 bases, with 10 bases between the two germline ends. The CDR3 protein is CASSPMGENIQYF. The CDR3 coding sequence is TGCGCCAGCAGCCCTATGGGGGAAAACATTCAGTACTTC. The whole variable domain, filled in from reference TRBV5-1 and TRBJ2-4, reads KAGVTQTPRYLIKTRGQQVTLSCSPISGHRSVSWYQQTPGQGLQFLFEYFSETQRNKGNFPGRFSGRQFSNSRSEMNVSTLELGDSALYLCASSPMGENIQYFGAGTRLSVL.

This clonotype is a singleton in its sample. The V and J genes are TRBV6-5 and TRBJ1-5; 9 nucleotides match TRBD1. The CDR3 totals 15 residues. CDR1 MNHEY and CDR2 SVGAGI come from the germline V gene. Trimming removed 5 bases from V and 4 bases from J; junction bases left unmatched: 6. CDR3 loop: CASSPDRGLNQPQHF. The CDR3 region has the DNA TGTGCCAGCAGTCCGGACAGGGGATTGAATCAGCCCCAGCATTTT.

The chain links TRBV5-1 to TRBJ1-1; TRBD1 is a possible D gene (5 bases). The germline V gene has CDR1 SGHRS and CDR2 YFSETQ. The CDR3 length is 15 residues. The V end was cut by 3 bases, the J end by 0 bases, with 12 bases between. The CDR3 sequence: CASSYRGAVNTEAFF. The CDR3 coding sequence is TGCGCCAGCAGCTACCGTGGGGCGGTGAACACTGAAGCTTTCTTT.

The chain carries TRBV9 and TRBJ1-2; D is unclear. This CDR3 has 14 residues. Germline V gene data show CDR1 as SGDLS and CDR2 as YYNGEE. The V end was cut by 0 bases, the J end by 4 bases, with 10 bases between. Written as DNA, the CDR3 is TGTGCCAGCAGCGTAGAGCGGGAGGGCTATGGCTACACCTTC. It codes for CASSVEREGYGYTF.

Only a few counts were recorded for this clonotype. The chain couples TRBV7-2 to TRBJ2-1; 8 bases fit TRBD2. Germline assignment: CDR1 SGHTA and CDR2 FQGNSA. Trimming cost V 2 bases and J 15 bases; bases outside gene matches: 6. CDR3 length equals 12 residues. DNA of the CDR3: TGTGCCAGCAGCTTACCCGGGACTAGTTGGTTCTTC. It specifies CASSLPGTSWFF.

The rearrangement links TRBV7-2 to TRBJ2-7, with D tentatively TRBD1 or TRBD2 (5 bases each). The CDR3 consists of 13 residues. V lost 5 bases and J lost 2, with 10 bases in between. The germline gives CDR1 SGHTA, CDR2 FQGNSA. The CDR3 sequence: CASSHGAPYEQYF. CDR3 sequence (DNA): TGTGCCAGCAGCCACGGGGCTCCCTACGAGCAGTACTTC.